One TCR beta chain is described in this entry. The data originate from a study of blood T cell repertoires in COVID-19. For the study at large: Spain, Italy and the United States supplied samples that represented acute and convalescent COVID-19.

The CDR3 is 12 amino acids. Germline CDR1 and CDR2: SGHNT and YYREEE (reference sequence). The V end was cut by 6 bases, the J end by 13 bases, with 19 bases between. Original analysis: How many nucleated cells were present was estimated from reference gene primer amplification. Using immunoSEQ multiplex PCR, the repertoire was profiled, and TCRdb retains in-frame clones only, with some absent. That table supplies the V and J calls and clone size; D and trimming were determined from the DNA. Of over 250,000 clones in the sample, around 90% were seen once. The chain is built from TRBV5-4 and TRBJ1-2; possible D gene TRBD1, 5 bases. The receptor's source is a woman in her twenties or thirties with acute or convalescent COVID-19. The sequencing input was peripheral blood. The CDR3 spells CASTGGPGVSTF. CDR3 DNA: TGTGCCAGCACCGGGGGTCCGGGCGTTAGCACCTTC.